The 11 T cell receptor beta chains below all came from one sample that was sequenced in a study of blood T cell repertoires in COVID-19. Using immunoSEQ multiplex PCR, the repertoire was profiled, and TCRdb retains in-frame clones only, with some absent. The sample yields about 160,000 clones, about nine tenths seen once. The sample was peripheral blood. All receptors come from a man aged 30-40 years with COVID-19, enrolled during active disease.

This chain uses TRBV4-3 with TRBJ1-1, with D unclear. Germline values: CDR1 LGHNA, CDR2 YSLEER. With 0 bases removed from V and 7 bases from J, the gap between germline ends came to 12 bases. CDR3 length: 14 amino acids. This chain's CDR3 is CASSQDRKAIEAFF. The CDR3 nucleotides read TGCGCCAGCAGCCAAGATCGGAAAGCGATTGAAGCTTTCTTT.

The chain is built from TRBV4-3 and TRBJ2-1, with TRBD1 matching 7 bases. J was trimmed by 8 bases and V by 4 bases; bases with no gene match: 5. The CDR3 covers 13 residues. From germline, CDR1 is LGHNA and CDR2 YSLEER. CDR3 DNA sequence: TGCGCCAGCAGCCGCCTAACAGGGGATGAGCAGTTCTTC. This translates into CASSRLTGDEQFF.

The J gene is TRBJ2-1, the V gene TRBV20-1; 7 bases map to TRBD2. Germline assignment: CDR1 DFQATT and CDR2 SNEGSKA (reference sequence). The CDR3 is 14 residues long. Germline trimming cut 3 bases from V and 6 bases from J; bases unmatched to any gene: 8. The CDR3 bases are TGCAGTGCTAGTGGGGGGAGGGCCGGCAATGAGCAGTTCTTC. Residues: CSASGGRAGNEQFF.

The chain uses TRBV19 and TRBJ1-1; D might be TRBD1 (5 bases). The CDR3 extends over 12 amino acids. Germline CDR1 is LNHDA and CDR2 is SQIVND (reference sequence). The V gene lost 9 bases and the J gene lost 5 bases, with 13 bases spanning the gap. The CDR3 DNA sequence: TGTGCCAGCGAGGGGAGGGGAACTGAAGCTTTCTTT. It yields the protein CASEGRGTEAFF.

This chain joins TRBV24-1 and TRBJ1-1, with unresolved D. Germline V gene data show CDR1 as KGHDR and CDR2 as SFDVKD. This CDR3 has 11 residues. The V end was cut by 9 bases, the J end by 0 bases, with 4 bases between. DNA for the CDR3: TGTGCCACCCATTTGAACACTGAAGCTTTCTTT. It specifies CATHLNTEAFF.

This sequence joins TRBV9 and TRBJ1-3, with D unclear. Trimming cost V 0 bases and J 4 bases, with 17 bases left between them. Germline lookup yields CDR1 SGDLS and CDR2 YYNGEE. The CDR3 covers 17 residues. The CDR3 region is CASSVVLIGSEGNTIYF. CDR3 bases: TGTGCCAGCAGCGTAGTCCTTATTGGGTCGGAGGGAAACACCATATATTTT.

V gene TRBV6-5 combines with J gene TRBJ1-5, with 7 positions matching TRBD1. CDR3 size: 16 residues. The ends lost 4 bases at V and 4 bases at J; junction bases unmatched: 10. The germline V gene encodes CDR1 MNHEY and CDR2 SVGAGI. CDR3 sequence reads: CASSLGQVAGNQPQHF. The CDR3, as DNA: TGTGCCAGCAGTTTAGGACAGGTCGCGGGGAATCAGCCCCAGCATTTT.

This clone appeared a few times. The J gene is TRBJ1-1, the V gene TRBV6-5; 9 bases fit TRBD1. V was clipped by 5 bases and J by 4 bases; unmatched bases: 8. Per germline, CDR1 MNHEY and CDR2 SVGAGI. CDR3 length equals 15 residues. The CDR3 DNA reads TGTGCCAGCAGTAAATCTCCGGACAGGGGCACTGAAGCTTTCTTT. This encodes CASSKSPDRGTEAFF.

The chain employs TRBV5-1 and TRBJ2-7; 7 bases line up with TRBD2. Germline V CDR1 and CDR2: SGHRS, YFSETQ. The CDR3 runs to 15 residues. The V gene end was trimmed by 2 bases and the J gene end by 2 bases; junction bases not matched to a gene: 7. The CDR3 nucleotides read TGCGCCAGCAGCTTATCGCTAGGGACTACCTACGAGCAGTACTTC. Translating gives CASSLSLGTTYEQYF. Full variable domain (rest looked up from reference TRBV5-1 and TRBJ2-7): KAGVTQTPRYLIKTRGQQVTLSCSPISGHRSVSWYQQTPGQGLQFLFEYFSETQRNKGNFPGRFSGRQFSNSRSEMNVSTLELGDSALYLCASSLSLGTTYEQYFGPGTRLTVT.

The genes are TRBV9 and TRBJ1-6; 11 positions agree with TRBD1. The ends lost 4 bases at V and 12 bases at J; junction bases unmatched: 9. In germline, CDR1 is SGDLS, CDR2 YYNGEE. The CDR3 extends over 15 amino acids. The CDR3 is CASSPRDRGIEPLHF. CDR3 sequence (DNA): TGTGCCAGCAGCCCCCGGGACAGGGGGATAGAACCCCTCCACTTT. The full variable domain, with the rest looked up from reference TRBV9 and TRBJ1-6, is DSGVTQTPKHLITATGQRVTLRCSPRSGDLSVYWYQQSLDQGLQFLIQYYNGEERAKGNILERFSAQQFPDLHSELNLSSLELGDSALYFCASSPRDRGIEPLHFGNGTRLTVT.

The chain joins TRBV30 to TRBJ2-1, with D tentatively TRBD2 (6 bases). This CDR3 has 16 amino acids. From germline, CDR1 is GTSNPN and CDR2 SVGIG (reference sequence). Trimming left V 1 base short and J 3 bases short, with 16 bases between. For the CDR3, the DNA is TGTGCCTGGAGTGCAAGGGCCCGGGGGTTCTACAATGAGCAGTTCTTC. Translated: CAWSARARGFYNEQFF.